The sequence of this T cell receptor beta chain was determined in a study of blood T cell repertoires in COVID-19. Germline V gene data show CDR1 as SNHLY and CDR2 as FYNNEI. The CDR3 spans 11 residues. Deletions cut 5 bases from V and 6 bases from J, with 7 bases between. TCRdb's table, derived via immunoSEQ multiplex PCR, lists solely in-frame clones and lacks some. The sample holds approximately 440,000 clones, 90% seen once. This receptor was obtained from a man between 18 and 29 years old who had recovered from COVID-19. The source material was PBMCs or T cells enriched from blood (not recorded which). The rearrangement links TRBV2 to TRBJ1-2; no reliable D call. This chain's CDR3 is CASSRRDGYTF. The CDR3 nucleotides are TGTGCCAGCAGTAGGAGGGATGGCTACACCTTC.